The clone carrying this T cell receptor beta chain showed up many times. Breast cancer patients provided tissue from their axillary draining lymph nodes. TCRdb re-called the multiplex PCR reads through MiXCR, storing one row per CDR3 protein. The sample holds over 70,000 distinct CDR3 sequences, around 30% seen once. The data were obtained in a study of breast tumors, draining lymph nodes, adjacent tissues. Sequenced sample: axillary lymph node tissue. This clonotype was obtained from a female donor with breast cancer. Some clones in this sample may be carry-over from other donors' samples.

Here the CDR3 DNA reads TGTGCCAGCAGCTGGGGACAGACAACTAATGAAAAACTGTTTTTT. Its translation is CASSWGQTTNEKLFF. The V and J genes are TRBV7-2 and TRBJ1-4, with 7 bases aligning to TRBD1. Germline assignment: CDR1 SGHTA and CDR2 FQGNSA. Trimming at V came to 4 bases and at J to 0 bases, leaving 2 bases not matched to a gene. The CDR3 has 15 amino acids.